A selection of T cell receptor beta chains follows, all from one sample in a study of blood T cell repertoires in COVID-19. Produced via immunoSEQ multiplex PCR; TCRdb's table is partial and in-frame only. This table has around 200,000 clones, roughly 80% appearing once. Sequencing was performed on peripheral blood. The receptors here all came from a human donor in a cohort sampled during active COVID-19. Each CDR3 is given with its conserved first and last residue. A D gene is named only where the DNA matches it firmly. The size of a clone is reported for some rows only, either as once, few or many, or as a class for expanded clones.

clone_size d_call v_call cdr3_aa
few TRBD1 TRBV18 CASSLDRAGEAFF
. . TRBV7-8 CASSLDTTYEQYF
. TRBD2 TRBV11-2 CASSSGLAGETDTQYF
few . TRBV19 CASSIGLTRPNEKLFF
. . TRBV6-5 CASSPDRSYEQYF
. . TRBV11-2 CASSRVSDSARNEQYF
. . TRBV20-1 CSAPSPYEQYF
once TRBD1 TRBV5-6 CASSPGQPNYGYTF
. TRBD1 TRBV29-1 CSVERDRVGKNEQYF
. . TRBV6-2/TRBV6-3 CASSLDARGAFF
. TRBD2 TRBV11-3 CASSLGLAGDPPDEQFF
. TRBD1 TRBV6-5 CASRYRGPMNTEAFF
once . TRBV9 CASSVDRGKGVGELFF
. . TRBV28 CASSSQVVAKNIQYF
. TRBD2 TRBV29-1 CSVGDSGRLYEQYF
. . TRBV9 CASSVAGARDTQYF
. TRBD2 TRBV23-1 CASSQVPGRENTGELFF
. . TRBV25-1 CASSGRTALNEKLFF
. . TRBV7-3 CASSFRRAAEAFF
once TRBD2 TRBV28 CASRPRKGREVNTGELFF
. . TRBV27 CASSPPAGTDTQYF
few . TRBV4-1 CASSRGQASYNEQFF
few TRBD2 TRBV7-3 CASSLHLAGGPQGTQYF
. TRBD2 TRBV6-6 CASRLAGVTGELFF